The TCR beta chain described here comes from a study of blood T cells in healthy people across ages. Study-wide background: Template switching picked up about one barcoded beta molecule for each two T cells.

Sample-barcoded 5' priming and a J-beta primer mix drove a second PCR of roughly 7 to 11 cycles. All cDNA molecules were each tagged by a template-switch adaptor with 12 random nucleotides. TCRdb recomputed calls from the 5' RACE reads with MiXCR, one row per CDR3 protein. The sample lists some 1.4 million distinct CDR3 sequences, about 43% occurring once. V lost 1 base and J lost 7; bases outside the gene matches: 2. There are 13 residues in the CDR3. From germline, CDR1 is MGHRA and CDR2 YSYEKL. Per individual sample, total RNA of at least 6 micrograms was extracted. The TCR was taken from a young woman in good health. The chain employs TRBV4-1 and TRBJ1-1, with 8 bases that match TRBD1. Specimen: blood. The CDR3 spells CASSQGTGSEAFF. The CDR3 nucleotides are TGCGCCAGCAGCCAAGGGACAGGGAGTGAAGCTTTCTTT.